This TCR beta chain stems from a study of neurological immune-mediated disorders. Whole-study context: In a group of roughly 34 multiple sclerosis patients, approximately 30 had the relapsing-remitting type and 3 had the secondary progressive type. Findings and caveats of the study: A possible signature appeared as one related-CDR3 cluster, in which phylogenetic grouping placed the repertoires of 18 of 34 multiple sclerosis patients.

This clonotype was counted at least ten times. Its antigen is not identified. The V end lost 2 bases, the J end lost 0 bases, and 8 bases lay between the germline ends. CDR3 length: 15 residues. Per the germline V gene, CDR1 is MNHNY and CDR2 is SVGAGI (reference sequence). cDNA synthesis was performed by 5'RACE with 10-nucleotide random UMIs. A single run covered 15-18 subjects with over 200 million TCR-beta sequences. TCRdb re-called the 5' RACE reads with MiXCR, one entry per CDR3 protein. The sample lists 50,000 or so distinct CDR3 sequences, around 3.3% occurring once. The genes are TRBV6-6 and TRBJ1-3, with D possibly matching TRBD1 (6 bases). Input material: PBMCs. This sequence originates from a man aged 40-49 years with multiple sclerosis. CDR3 amino acids: CASSYVGGSGNTIYF. CDR3 coding DNA: TGTGCCAGCAGTTACGTAGGGGGCTCTGGAAACACCATATATTTT.